This T cell receptor beta chain derives from a study of blood T cells in healthy people across ages. Regarding this clonotype: Its antigen is as yet unknown.

Overall study results and limits: The donors' CMV status was not determined, possibly confounding changes in expanded clonotypes. Measured against age, TCR beta diversity per million T cells decreased in a roughly linear manner. Long-lived donors had more naive CD4+ cells and higher diversity than aged donors.

Trimming removed 1 base at V and 3 bases at J, with 9 bases between. Germline CDR1 reads SGHDN; CDR2 reads FVKESK. The CDR3 totals 14 residues. It was with a sample-barcoded 5' primer and a J-beta primer mix that a second PCR of roughly 6 to 12 cycles was run. Via MiXCR, TCRdb re-called the 5' RACE reads, giving one row per CDR3 protein. The sample holds about 1.4 million distinct CDR3 sequences, 55% to 75% seen once. The chain joins TRBV14 to TRBJ1-1; no clear D gene. This clonotype originated in a man younger than 35 in good health. The sample consisted of blood. The CDR3 is CASSQGNRYTEAFF. As DNA, the CDR3 is TGTGCCAGCAGCCAAGGGAACAGATACACTGAAGCTTTCTTT.